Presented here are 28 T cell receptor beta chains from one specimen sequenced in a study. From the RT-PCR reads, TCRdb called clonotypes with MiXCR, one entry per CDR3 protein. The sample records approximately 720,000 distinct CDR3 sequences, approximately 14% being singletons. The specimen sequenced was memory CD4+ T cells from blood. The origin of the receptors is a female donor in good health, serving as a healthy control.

This CDR3 is CASRAENIQYF. CDR3 bases: TGTGCCAGCAGGGCCGAAAACATTCAGTACTTC. The chain combines TRBV12-3 or TRBV12-4 with TRBJ2-4, with unresolved D. V gave up 6 bases and J gave up 5 bases, with 5 bases separating them. The CDR3 contains 11 residues.

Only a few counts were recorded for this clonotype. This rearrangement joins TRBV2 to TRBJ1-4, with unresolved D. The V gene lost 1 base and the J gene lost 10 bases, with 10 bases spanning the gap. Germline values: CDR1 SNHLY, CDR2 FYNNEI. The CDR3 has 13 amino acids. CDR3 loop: CASSEGSGSKLFF. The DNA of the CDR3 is TGTGCCAGCAGTGAAGGGTCGGGGTCAAAACTGTTTTTT.

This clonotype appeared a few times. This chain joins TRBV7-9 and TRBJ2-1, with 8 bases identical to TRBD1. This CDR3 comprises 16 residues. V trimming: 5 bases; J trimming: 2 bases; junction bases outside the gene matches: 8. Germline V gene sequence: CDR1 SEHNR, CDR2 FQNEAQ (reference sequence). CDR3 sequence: CASSLNPGQAYNEQFF. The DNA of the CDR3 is TGTGCCAGCAGCCTCAACCCGGGACAGGCCTACAATGAGCAGTTCTTC.

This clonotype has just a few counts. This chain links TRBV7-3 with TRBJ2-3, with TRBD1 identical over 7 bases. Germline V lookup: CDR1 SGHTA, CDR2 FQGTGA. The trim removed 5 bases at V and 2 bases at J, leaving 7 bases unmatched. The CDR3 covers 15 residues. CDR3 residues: CASSLDGTDTDTQYF. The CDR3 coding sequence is TGTGCCAGCAGCCTAGACGGGACAGACACAGATACGCAGTATTTT. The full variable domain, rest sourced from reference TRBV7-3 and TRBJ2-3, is GAGVSQTPSNKVTEKGKYVELRCDPISGHTALYWYRQSLGQGPEFLIYFQGTGAADDSGLPNDRFFAVRPEGSVSTLKIQRTERGDSAVYLCASSLDGTDTDTQYFGPGTRLTVL.

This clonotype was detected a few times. For the CDR3, the DNA is TGTGCCAGCAGCTTAGTCTCCGGCGAGAGCTCCTACAATGAGCAGTTCTTC. It translates to CASSLVSGESSYNEQFF. The rearrangement links TRBV7-3 to TRBJ2-1; D unclear. V was shortened by 2 bases and J by 0 bases, with 14 bases between the two germline ends. Germline V CDR1 and CDR2: SGHTA, FQGTGA. The CDR3 contains 17 residues.

CDR3 protein: CASSPRGPPTGELFF. Written as DNA, the CDR3 is TGTGCCAGCAGCCCAAGAGGGCCCCCCACCGGGGAGCTGTTTTTT. V usage is TRBV7-9 and J usage is TRBJ2-2; TRBD2 is a possible D gene (5 bases). Trimming cost V 5 bases and J 4 bases, with 14 bases left between them. Germline loops: CDR1 SEHNR, CDR2 FQNEAQ (reference sequence). CDR3 size: 15 residues.

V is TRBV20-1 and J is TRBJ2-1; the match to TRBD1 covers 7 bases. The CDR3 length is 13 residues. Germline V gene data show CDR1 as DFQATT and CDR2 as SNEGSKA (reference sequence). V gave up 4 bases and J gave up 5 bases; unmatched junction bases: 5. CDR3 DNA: TGCAGTGCTACCGGGACAGACCACAATGAGCAGTTCTTC. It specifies CSATGTDHNEQFF.

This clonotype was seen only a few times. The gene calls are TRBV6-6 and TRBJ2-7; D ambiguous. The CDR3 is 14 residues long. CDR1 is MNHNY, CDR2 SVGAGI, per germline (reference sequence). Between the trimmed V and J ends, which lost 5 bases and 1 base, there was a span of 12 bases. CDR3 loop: CASSPPALSYEQYF. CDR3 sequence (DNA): TGTGCCAGCAGTCCCCCGGCACTATCCTACGAGCAGTACTTC.

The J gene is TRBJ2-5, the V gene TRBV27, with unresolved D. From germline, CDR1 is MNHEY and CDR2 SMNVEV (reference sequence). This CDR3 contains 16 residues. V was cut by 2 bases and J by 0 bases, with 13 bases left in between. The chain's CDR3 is CASSLNSIGYQETQYF. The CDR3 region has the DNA TGTGCCAGCAGTTTAAATAGTATTGGGTACCAAGAGACCCAGTACTTC.

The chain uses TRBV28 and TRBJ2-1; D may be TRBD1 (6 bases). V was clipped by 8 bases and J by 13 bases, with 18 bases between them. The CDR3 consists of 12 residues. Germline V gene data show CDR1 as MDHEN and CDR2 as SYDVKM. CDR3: CASQSVGAGQFF. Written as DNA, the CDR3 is TGTGCCAGCCAGTCCGTGGGGGCAGGACAGTTCTTC.

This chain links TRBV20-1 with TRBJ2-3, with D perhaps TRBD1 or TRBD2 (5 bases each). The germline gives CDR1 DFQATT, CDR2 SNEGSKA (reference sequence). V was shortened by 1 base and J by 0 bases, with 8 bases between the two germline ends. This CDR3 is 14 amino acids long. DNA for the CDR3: TGCAGTGCTAGAGCGGGACCCAGCACAGATACGCAGTATTTT. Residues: CSARAGPSTDTQYF.

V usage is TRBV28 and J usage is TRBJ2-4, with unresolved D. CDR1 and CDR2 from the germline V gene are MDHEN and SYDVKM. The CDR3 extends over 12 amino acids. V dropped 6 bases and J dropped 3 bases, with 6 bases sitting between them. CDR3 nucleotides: TGTGCCAGCAGGGAACACAAAAACATTCAGTACTTC. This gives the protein CASREHKNIQYF.

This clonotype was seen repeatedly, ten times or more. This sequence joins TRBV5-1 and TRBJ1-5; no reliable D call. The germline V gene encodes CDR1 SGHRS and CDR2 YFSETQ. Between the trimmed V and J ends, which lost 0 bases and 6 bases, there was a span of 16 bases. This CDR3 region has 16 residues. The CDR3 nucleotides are TGCGCCAGCAGCTTGGATGGCGTAGGGTATGGTCAGCCCCAGCATTTT. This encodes CASSLDGVGYGQPQHF. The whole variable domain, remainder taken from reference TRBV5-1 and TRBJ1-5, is KAGVTQTPRYLIKTRGQQVTLSCSPISGHRSVSWYQQTPGQGLQFLFEYFSETQRNKGNFPGRFSGRQFSNSRSEMNVSTLELGDSALYLCASSLDGVGYGQPQHFGDGTRLSIL.

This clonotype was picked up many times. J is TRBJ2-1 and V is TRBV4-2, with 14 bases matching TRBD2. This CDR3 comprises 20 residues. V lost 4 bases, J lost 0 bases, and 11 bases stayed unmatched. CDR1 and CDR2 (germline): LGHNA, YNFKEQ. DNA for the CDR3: TGTGCCAGCAGCCTCGGGGGACTAGCGGGAGCCCTTAGCTCCTACAATGAGCAGTTCTTC. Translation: CASSLGGLAGALSSYNEQFF.

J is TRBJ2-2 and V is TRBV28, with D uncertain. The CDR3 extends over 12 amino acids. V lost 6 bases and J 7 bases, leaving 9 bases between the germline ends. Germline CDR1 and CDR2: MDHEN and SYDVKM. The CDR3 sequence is CASRGMIGELFF. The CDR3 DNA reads TGTGCCAGCAGGGGAATGATCGGGGAGCTGTTTTTT.

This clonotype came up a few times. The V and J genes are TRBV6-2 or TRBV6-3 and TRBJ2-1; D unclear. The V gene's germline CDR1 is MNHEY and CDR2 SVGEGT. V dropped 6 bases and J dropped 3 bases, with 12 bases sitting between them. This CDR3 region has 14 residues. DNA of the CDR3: TGTGCCAGCAGCGACCAATATGACTACAATGAGCAGTTCTTC. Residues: CASSDQYDYNEQFF.

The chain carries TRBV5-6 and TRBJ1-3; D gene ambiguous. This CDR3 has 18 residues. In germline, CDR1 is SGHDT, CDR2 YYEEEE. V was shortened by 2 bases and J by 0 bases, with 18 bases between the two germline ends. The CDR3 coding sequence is TGTGCCAGCAGCTTTCGCAGGTATCCCCCTACCTCTGGAAACACCATATATTTT. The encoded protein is CASSFRRYPPTSGNTIYF.

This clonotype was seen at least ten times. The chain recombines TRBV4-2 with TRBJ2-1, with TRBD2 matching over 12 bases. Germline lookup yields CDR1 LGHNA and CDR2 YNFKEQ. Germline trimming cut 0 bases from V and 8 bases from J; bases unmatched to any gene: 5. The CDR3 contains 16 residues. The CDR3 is CASSQELAGGFDEQFF. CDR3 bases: TGTGCCAGCAGCCAAGAACTAGCGGGAGGTTTCGATGAGCAGTTCTTC.

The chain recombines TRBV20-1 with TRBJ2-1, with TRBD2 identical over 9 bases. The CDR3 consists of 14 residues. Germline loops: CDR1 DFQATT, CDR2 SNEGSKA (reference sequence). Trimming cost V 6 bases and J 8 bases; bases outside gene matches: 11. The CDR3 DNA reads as TGCAGTGCGTCGGGACTAGCCCGTTTGGATGAGCAGTTCTTC. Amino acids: CSASGLARLDEQFF.

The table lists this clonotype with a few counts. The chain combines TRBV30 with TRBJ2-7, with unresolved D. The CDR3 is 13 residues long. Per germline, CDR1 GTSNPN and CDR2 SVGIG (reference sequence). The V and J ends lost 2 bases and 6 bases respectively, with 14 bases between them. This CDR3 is CAWSRESLGEQYF. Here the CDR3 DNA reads TGTGCCTGGAGTAGGGAAAGCCTCGGCGAGCAGTACTTC.

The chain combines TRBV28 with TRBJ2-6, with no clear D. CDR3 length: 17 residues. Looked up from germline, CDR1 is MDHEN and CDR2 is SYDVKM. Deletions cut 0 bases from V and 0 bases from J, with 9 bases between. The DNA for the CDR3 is TGTGCCAGCAGTTTATGGGCAGGAGACTCTGGGGCCAACGTCCTGACTTTC. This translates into CASSLWAGDSGANVLTF. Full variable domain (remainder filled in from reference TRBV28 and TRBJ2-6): DVKVTQSSRYLVKRTGEKVFLECVQDMDHENMFWYRQDPGLGLRLIYFSYDVKMKEKGDIPEGYSVSREKKERFSLILESASTNQTSMYLCASSLWAGDSGANVLTFGAGSRLTVL.

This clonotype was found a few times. The CDR3 region has the DNA TGTGCCACCAGCAGAGGTCCAGGGGGCTGGGGGAATGAGCAGTTCTTC. Residues: CATSRGPGGWGNEQFF. V usage is TRBV15 and J usage is TRBJ2-1, with 8 bases that match TRBD1. In germline, CDR1 is LNHNV, CDR2 YYDKDF (reference sequence). The CDR3 extends over 16 amino acids. Trimming cost V 1 base and J 7 bases; bases outside gene matches: 9.

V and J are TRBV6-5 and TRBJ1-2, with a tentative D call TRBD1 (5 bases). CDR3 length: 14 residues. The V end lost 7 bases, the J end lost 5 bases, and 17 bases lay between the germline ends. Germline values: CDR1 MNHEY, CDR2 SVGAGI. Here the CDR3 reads CASTRGAGSYGYTF. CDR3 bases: TGTGCCAGCACCAGAGGGGCAGGCTCATATGGCTACACCTTC.

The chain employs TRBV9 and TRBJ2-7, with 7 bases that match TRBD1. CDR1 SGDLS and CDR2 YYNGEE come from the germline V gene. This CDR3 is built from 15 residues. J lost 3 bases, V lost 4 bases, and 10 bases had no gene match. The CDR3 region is CASSLHTGTDYEQYF. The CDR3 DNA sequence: TGTGCCAGCAGCTTACACACCGGGACAGACTACGAGCAGTACTTC.

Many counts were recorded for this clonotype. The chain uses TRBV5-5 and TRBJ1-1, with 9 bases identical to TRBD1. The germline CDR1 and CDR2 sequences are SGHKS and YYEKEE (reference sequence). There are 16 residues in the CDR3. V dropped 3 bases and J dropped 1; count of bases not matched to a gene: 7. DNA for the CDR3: TGTGCCAGCAGCTGGATGGACAGGGGACAGAACACTGAAGCTTTCTTT. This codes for CASSWMDRGQNTEAFF.

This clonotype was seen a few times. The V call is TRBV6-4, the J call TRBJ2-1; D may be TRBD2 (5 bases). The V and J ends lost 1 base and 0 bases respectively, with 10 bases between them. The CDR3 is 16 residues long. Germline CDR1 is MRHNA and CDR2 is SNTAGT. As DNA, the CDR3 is TGTGCCAGCAGTGACTTTGAGGGAGACTCCTACAATGAGCAGTTCTTC. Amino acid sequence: CASSDFEGDSYNEQFF.

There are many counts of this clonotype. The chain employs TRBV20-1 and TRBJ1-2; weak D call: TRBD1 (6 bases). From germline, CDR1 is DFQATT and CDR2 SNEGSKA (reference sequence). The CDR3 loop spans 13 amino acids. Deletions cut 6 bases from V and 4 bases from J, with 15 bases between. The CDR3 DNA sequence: TGCAGTGCCCTACTGGACAGCGGCTATGGCTACACCTTC. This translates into CSALLDSGYGYTF.

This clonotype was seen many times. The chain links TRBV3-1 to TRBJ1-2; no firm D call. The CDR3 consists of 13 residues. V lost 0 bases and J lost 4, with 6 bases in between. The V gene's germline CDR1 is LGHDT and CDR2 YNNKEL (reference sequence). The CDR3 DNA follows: TGTGCCAGCAGCCAAGATCGTCTCTATGGCTACACCTTC. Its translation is CASSQDRLYGYTF.